These 30 T cell receptor beta chains were all obtained from the same sample, sequenced in a study of T cell responses to AZD1222 COVID-19 vaccine. Method: immunoSEQ multiplex PCR; TCRdb's copy keeps in-frame clones and lacks some. The top ten clones hold about 1.1% of a sample with around 130,000 clones, 80% to 95% of them seen once. The input for sequencing was peripheral blood, taken 28 days after the second AZD1222 dose. These receptors all stem from an adult who received the AZD1222 COVID-19 vaccine.

This clone was counted once. The chain couples TRBV19 to TRBJ1-5; maybe TRBD1 (5 bases). This CDR3 is 17 amino acids long. Germline V gene sequence: CDR1 LNHDA, CDR2 SQIVND (reference sequence). The V gene lost 1 base and the J gene lost 1 base, with 14 bases spanning the gap. CDR3 loop: CASSIAAKGVSNQPQHF. Written as DNA, the CDR3 is TGTGCCAGTAGTATAGCTGCCAAAGGGGTAAGCAATCAGCCCCAGCATTTT.

V gene TRBV10-3 combines with J gene TRBJ2-2; D ambiguous. Between the trimmed V and J ends, which lost 3 bases and 1 base, there was a span of 6 bases. From germline, CDR1 is ENHRY and CDR2 SYGVKD. The CDR3 covers 14 residues. DNA of the CDR3: TGTGCCATCAGTGAATCTGGGAACACCGGGGAGCTGTTTTTT. Protein product: CAISESGNTGELFF.

The chain couples TRBV30 to TRBJ2-3; maybe TRBD1 (5 bases). The germline V gene encodes CDR1 GTSNPN and CDR2 SVGIG (reference sequence). The CDR3 has 15 residues. Trimming took off 5 bases at V and 0 bases at J, with 15 bases between the two ends. In DNA, the CDR3 is TGTGCCTGGCGGGTTGGGGCGGCTAGCACAGATACGCAGTATTTT. Protein product: CAWRVGAASTDTQYF.

The CDR3 nucleotides read TGTGCCAGCAGCTACTGGACAGGGAACTCTGGGGCCAACGTCCTGACTTTC. Residues: CASSYWTGNSGANVLTF. The V and J genes are TRBV5-6 and TRBJ2-6, with 8 nucleotides matching TRBD1. CDR3 length: 17 amino acids. Germline assignment: CDR1 SGHDT and CDR2 YYEEEE. Germline trimming cut 3 bases from V and 0 bases from J; bases unmatched to any gene: 5.

This clone occurred once. The chain combines TRBV29-1 with TRBJ1-1; D is perhaps TRBD1 (5 bases). Trimming pared 3 bases from V and 0 bases from J, leaving 11 bases between. Germline V gene data show CDR1 as SQVTM and CDR2 as ANQGSEA. This CDR3 contains 14 residues. CDR3 residues: CSVEGQVMNTEAFF. The DNA of the CDR3 is TGCAGCGTTGAGGGGCAGGTAATGAACACTGAAGCTTTCTTT.

The J gene is TRBJ2-3, the V gene TRBV13; D gene uncertain. This CDR3 contains 11 residues. Germline V CDR1 and CDR2: PRHDT, FYEKMQ (reference sequence). V dropped 6 bases and J dropped 2 bases, with 3 bases sitting between them. The CDR3 DNA sequence: TGTGCCAGCAGTTTCACAGATACGCAGTATTTT. This codes for CASSFTDTQYF.

This chain joins TRBV27 and TRBJ1-5; weak D call: TRBD1 (5 bases). The CDR3 is 14 residues long. Germline CDR1 is MNHEY and CDR2 is SMNVEV (reference sequence). V lost 6 bases to trimming and J lost 9 bases, with 18 bases between them. CDR3: CASSTVGSGPPQHF. For the CDR3, the DNA is TGTGCCAGCAGCACGGTGGGCTCAGGGCCGCCCCAGCATTTT.

This clone was observed a single time. This sequence joins TRBV7-3 and TRBJ1-5; D uncertain. Per germline, CDR1 SGHTA and CDR2 FQGTGA. With 3 bases removed from V and 0 bases from J, the gap between germline ends came to 9 bases. This CDR3 spans 15 amino acids. CDR3 protein: CASSLDGYSNQPQHF. As DNA, the CDR3 is TGTGCCAGCAGCTTGGACGGCTATAGCAATCAGCCCCAGCATTTT.

This clone was seen once. This sequence joins TRBV5-6 and TRBJ1-5; no reliable D call. The germline V gene encodes CDR1 SGHDT and CDR2 YYEEEE. Trimming left V 0 bases short and J 4 bases short, with 11 bases between. This CDR3 spans 15 amino acids. The CDR3 DNA reads as TGTGCCAGCAGCTTGGGTCCCCTGATTAATCAGCCCCAGCATTTT. Encoded protein: CASSLGPLINQPQHF.

The chain employs TRBV6-5 and TRBJ1-2; unclear D gene. Germline-derived CDR1 and CDR2 are MNHEY and SVGAGI. The length of the CDR3 is 15 residues. The V end was cut by 5 bases, the J end by 4 bases, with 17 bases between. DNA for the CDR3: TGTGCCAGCAGTCCCCTTCTGGCCGTCCCCTATGGCTACACCTTC. This codes for CASSPLLAVPYGYTF.

This chain links TRBV7-7 with TRBJ2-5; 8 bases agree with TRBD1. Germline CDR1 is SSHAT and CDR2 is FNYEAQ (reference sequence). V lost 1 base to trimming and J lost 4 bases; unmatched junction nucleotides: 5. The CDR3 runs 15 residues. CDR3 amino acids: CASSLGQGAGETQYF. The CDR3 bases are TGTGCCAGCAGCTTAGGTCAGGGGGCCGGAGAGACCCAGTACTTC. Based on the CDR3 plus reference TRBV7-7 and TRBJ2-5, the full variable domain is GAGVSQSPRYKVTKRGQDVTLRCDPISSHATLYWYQQALGQGPEFLTYFNYEAQPDKSGLPSDRFSAERPEGSISTLTIQRTEQRDSAMYRCASSLGQGAGETQYFGPGTRLLVL.

V and J are TRBV11-3 and TRBJ1-1; D is possibly TRBD1 (5 bases). The germline V gene has CDR1 SGHNT and CDR2 YENEEA. The CDR3 covers 18 residues. V was trimmed by 3 bases and J by 1 base, leaving 21 bases between them. CDR3 sequence reads: CASSFGTLPWSSNTEAFF. DNA of the CDR3: TGTGCCAGCAGCTTCGGGACCTTACCGTGGTCGTCGAACACTGAAGCTTTCTTT. The full variable domain, rest sourced from reference TRBV11-3 and TRBJ1-1, is EAGVVQSPRYKIIEKKQPVAFWCNPISGHNTLYWYLQNLGQGPELLIRYENEEAVDDSQLPKDRFSAERLKGVDSTLKIQPAELGDSAVYLCASSFGTLPWSSNTEAFFGQGTRLTVV.

The chain couples TRBV5-1 to TRBJ1-1; D might be TRBD1 (5 bases). Germline-derived CDR1 and CDR2 are SGHRS and YFSETQ. This CDR3 spans 15 amino acids. Trimming removed 3 bases at V and 4 bases at J, with 16 bases between. CDR3 region: CASSSSYRGGTEAFF. Here the CDR3 DNA reads TGCGCCAGCAGCTCCTCTTACCGGGGGGGCACTGAAGCTTTCTTT.

This chain joins TRBV5-4 and TRBJ1-2; D gene uncertain. The V gene's germline CDR1 is SGHNT and CDR2 YYREEE (reference sequence). V was clipped by 9 bases and J by 8 bases, with 8 bases between them. The CDR3 length is 9 residues. CDR3 bases: TGTGCCACGGGCGAGGGCTACACCTTC. Translated, it gives CATGEGYTF. The full variable domain, with the rest looked up from reference TRBV5-4 and TRBJ1-2, is ETGVTQSPTHLIKTRGQQVTLRCSSQSGHNTVSWYQQALGQGPQFIFQYYREEENGRGNFPPRFSGLQFPNYSSELNVNALELDDSALYLCATGEGYTFGSGTRLTVV.

The chain couples TRBV4-2 to TRBJ1-5; D is uncertain. Trimming cost V 0 bases and J 6 bases, with 6 bases left between them. CDR1 and CDR2 (germline): LGHNA, YNFKEQ. This CDR3 spans 13 amino acids. CDR3 amino acids: CASSQDLGQPQHF. CDR3 DNA: TGTGCCAGCAGCCAAGATCTTGGTCAGCCCCAGCATTTT.

The chain is built from TRBV4-2 and TRBJ1-1; 9 bases line up with TRBD1. The ends lost 4 bases at V and 3 bases at J; junction bases unmatched: 3. The germline gives CDR1 LGHNA, CDR2 YNFKEQ. The length of the CDR3 is 14 residues. This CDR3 is CASSLDRGDTEAFF. CDR3 DNA sequence: TGTGCCAGCAGCCTGGACAGGGGCGACACTGAAGCTTTCTTT.

The J gene is TRBJ2-1, the V gene TRBV19, with D possibly TRBD2 on 6 matching bases. This CDR3 spans 15 amino acids. Germline V gives CDR1 LNHDA, CDR2 SQIVND (reference sequence). V lost 0 bases, J lost 3 bases, and 9 bases lay in between. In DNA, the CDR3 is TGTGCCAGTAGTATAGAGGCGGGGTACTACAATGAGCAGTTCTTC. This sequence encodes CASSIEAGYYNEQFF. Full variable domain (outside the CDR3, taken from reference TRBV19 and TRBJ2-1): DGGITQSPKYLFRKEGQNVTLSCEQNLNHDAMYWYRQDPGQGLRLIYYSQIVNDFQKGDIAEGYSVSREKKESFPLTVTSAQKNPTAFYLCASSIEAGYYNEQFFGPGTRLTVL.

V is TRBV27 and J is TRBJ1-1, with 8 bases fitting TRBD1. Germline CDR1 and CDR2: MNHEY and SMNVEV (reference sequence). There are 14 residues in the CDR3. V trimming: 5 bases; J trimming: 1 base; junction bases outside the gene matches: 3. CDR3 sequence reads: CASSPDRGNTEAFF. The CDR3 DNA reads TGTGCCAGCAGTCCAGACAGGGGGAACACTGAAGCTTTCTTT.

The chain has TRBV7-9 and TRBJ2-5; tentative D call: TRBD1 (6 bases). The CDR3 covers 16 residues. The V and J ends lost 4 bases and 2 bases respectively, with 17 bases between them. The germline V gene encodes CDR1 SEHNR and CDR2 FQNEAQ (reference sequence). CDR3 sequence reads: CASSSPARGAQETQYF. DNA of the CDR3: TGTGCCAGCAGCTCCCCAGCCAGGGGCGCTCAAGAGACCCAGTACTTC.

The chain has TRBV18 and TRBJ1-5; the D is unclear. CDR3 length: 15 amino acids. V dropped 3 bases and J dropped 0 bases, with 9 bases sitting between them. CDR1 KGHSH and CDR2 LQKENI come from the germline V gene. The CDR3 DNA reads as TGTGCCAGCTCACCTCCACTGATTAGCAATCAGCCCCAGCATTTT. Protein: CASSPPLISNQPQHF.

This clone was found once. The chain carries TRBV24-1 and TRBJ1-2, with TRBD1 matching 9 bases. Germline V gene lookup returns CDR1 KGHDR and CDR2 SFDVKD. With V trimmed by 5 bases and J by 5 bases, 2 bases remained unmatched. This CDR3 has 13 amino acids. CDR3 in amino acids: CATSGGTGYGYTF. Here the CDR3 DNA reads TGTGCCACCAGTGGGGGGACAGGGTATGGCTACACCTTC.

This clone was counted once. This chain links TRBV27 with TRBJ2-7; 8 bases line up with TRBD1. J gave up 4 bases and V 5 bases, and 10 bases lay outside the gene matches. This CDR3 region has 15 residues. Per germline, CDR1 MNHEY and CDR2 SMNVEV (reference sequence). CDR3 coding DNA: TGTGCCAGCAGTATAGGCAGGGGGCTGCGGTACGAGCAGTACTTC. Its translation: CASSIGRGLRYEQYF.

This chain links TRBV14 with TRBJ1-2, with TRBD1 identical over 9 bases. This CDR3 is 15 amino acids long. In germline, CDR1 is SGHDN, CDR2 FVKESK. Germline trimming cut 4 bases from V and 4 bases from J; bases unmatched to any gene: 7. The CDR3 DNA reads TGTGCCAGCAGCCGTAGGACAGGGGCCGCCTATGGCTACACCTTC. This gives the protein CASSRRTGAAYGYTF.

The chain couples TRBV6-2 or TRBV6-3 to TRBJ2-5; D gene ambiguous. V was shortened by 4 bases and J by 5 bases, with 8 bases between the two germline ends. This CDR3 is 12 amino acids long. Germline CDR1 is MNHEY and CDR2 is SVGEGT. The CDR3 sequence is CASSSVLETQYF. CDR3 DNA: TGTGCCAGCAGTTCCGTCCTCGAGACCCAGTACTTC.

This clone appeared once. An end of the junction does not agree with germline; a read error may underlie this. Other DNA sequences in this specimen translate into the identical CDR3. J is TRBJ2-5 and V is TRBV20-1; D ambiguous. From germline, CDR1 is DFQATT and CDR2 SNEGSKA (reference sequence). CDR3 size: 10 residues. CDR3 nucleotides: TGCAGTGCTGGAGAAGAGACCCAGTACTTC. Its translation is CSAGEETQYF.

The chain links TRBV5-1 to TRBJ1-4; D not resolved. From germline, CDR1 is SGHRS and CDR2 YFSETQ. This CDR3 has 11 residues. The V end was cut by 10 bases, the J end by 4 bases, with 8 bases between. The CDR3 sequence: CASGNNEKLFF. Written as DNA, the CDR3 is TGCGCCTCGGGCAATAATGAAAAACTGTTTTTT.

The chain carries TRBV4-2 and TRBJ2-3; 8 bases match TRBD2. Germline V CDR1 and CDR2: LGHNA, YNFKEQ. The CDR3 extends over 15 amino acids. V lost 3 bases and J lost 5; bases outside the gene matches: 7. CDR3 DNA sequence: TGTGCCAGCAGCCATTCGGGGGGGCCCCAAGATACGCAGTATTTT. It is translated as CASSHSGGPQDTQYF.

The chain recombines TRBV5-1 with TRBJ1-2; no firm D call. Germline assignment: CDR1 SGHRS and CDR2 YFSETQ. V was cut by 0 bases and J by 6 bases, with 12 bases left in between. The CDR3 spans 14 residues. In DNA, the CDR3 is TGCGCCAGCAGCTTGGTTGGGGTGGACCATGGCTACACCTTC. It specifies CASSLVGVDHGYTF.

The chain uses TRBV3-1 (or the pseudogene TRBV3-2) and TRBJ2-7; D possibly corresponds to TRBD1 (6 bases). Germline CDR1 and CDR2: LGHDT and YNNKEL (reference sequence). The CDR3 is made up of 13 amino acids. V dropped 4 bases and J dropped 2 bases, with 9 bases sitting between them. The CDR3 region has the DNA TGTGCCAGCAGCCCAGGGGTCCCCTACGAGCAGTACTTC. It encodes CASSPGVPYEQYF.

The rearrangement joins TRBV6-5 to TRBJ1-5, with a tentative D call TRBD1 (5 bases). Trimming pared 2 bases from V and 2 bases from J, leaving 7 bases between. This CDR3 contains 14 residues. Germline CDR1 MNHEY, CDR2 SVGAGI. CDR3 amino acids: CASSYGGGNQPQHF. In DNA, the CDR3 is TGTGCCAGCAGTTACGGGGGAGGCAATCAGCCCCAGCATTTT.